This is a list of T cell receptor beta chains from one sample in a study of sequential checkpoint blockade in melanoma. The protocol was immunoSEQ multiplex PCR, while the TCRdb copy is restricted to in-frame clones and leaves out a portion. There are about 2,000 clones in the sample; approximately 30% occur only once, and approximately 20% lies in the top ten. Sequenced material: tumor tissue (inferred from file names), taken from a patient given nivolumab and ipilimumab in sequence. These receptors were collected from a human donor with melanoma. CDR3s include the opening cysteine and the closing phenylalanine or tryptophan. A D gene is named only where the DNA matches it firmly. The listing skips clone size in some rows; elsewhere it reads once, few, many or a size class.

d_call	v_call	j_call	clone_size	cdr3_length	cdr3_aa	cdr3_nt
TRBD1	TRBV23-1	TRBJ2-3	NA	15	CASSHWDRVEDTQYF	TGCGCCAGCAGCCACTGGGACAGGGTGGAGGATACGCAGTATTTT
TRBD2	TRBV6-8	TRBJ2-1	NA	15	CASSSPKLAVHEQFF	TGTGCCAGCAGCTCCCCGAAACTAGCGGTTCATGAGCAGTTCTTC
NA	TRBV6-8	TRBJ1-5	NA	13	CASSYRERQPQHF	TGTGCCAGCAGTTACAGGGAAAGACAGCCCCAGCATTTT
NA	TRBV9	TRBJ1-1	few	14	CASSELGTNTEAFF	TGTGCCAGCAGTGAACTGGGGACGAACACTGAAGCTTTCTTT
NA	TRBV18	TRBJ1-6	NA	12	CASSQPNSPLHF	TGTGCCAGCTCACAACCAAATTCACCCCTCCACTTT
TRBD2	TRBV19	TRBJ2-7	NA	15	CASSALAGSASEQYF	TGTGCCAGTAGTGCCTTAGCGGGGTCCGCATCCGAGCAGTACTTC
TRBD1	TRBV5-1	TRBJ2-7	NA	16	CASRPGPGTGFYEQYF	TGCGCCAGCAGGCCCGGCCCCGGGACAGGGTTCTACGAGCAGTACTTC
NA	TRBV28	TRBJ1-5	NA	14	CASKKGLARQPQHF	TGTGCCAGCAAAAAGGGGCTGGCGAGGCAGCCCCAGCATTTT
NA	TRBV11-3	TRBJ1-6	medium-sized	14	CASSLKGYNSPLHF	TGTGCCAGCAGCTTAAAGGGATATAATTCACCCCTCCACTTT
NA	TRBV19	TRBJ1-3	NA	13	CASSINAGNTIYF	TGTGCCAGTAGTATTAATGCCGGAAACACCATATATTTT
NA	TRBV28	TRBJ2-7	NA	14	CATQGAGASYEQYF	TGTGCCACTCAAGGGGCAGGAGCTTCCTACGAGCAGTACTTC
NA	TRBV7-5	TRBJ1-4	NA	14	CASSLGGANEKLFF	TGTGCCAGCAGCTTAGGGGGGGCTAATGAAAAACTGTTTTTT
TRBD1	TRBV12-5	TRBJ2-1	few	15	CASGRYRQGAGEQFF	TGTGCTAGTGGCCGCTATCGACAGGGGGCAGGTGAGCAGTTCTTC
NA	TRBV19	TRBJ1-5	few	13	CASSYGHNQPQHF	TGTGCCAGTAGTTACGGTCACAATCAGCCCCAGCATTTT
TRBD1	TRBV6-8	TRBJ1-2	NA	13	CASREGARRGYTF	TGTGCCAGCAGGGAGGGGGCGCGTAGAGGCTACACCTTC
TRBD1	TRBV9	TRBJ1-5	NA	15	CASSTGGEGYQPQHF	TGTGCCAGCAGTACAGGGGGCGAAGGGTATCAGCCCCAGCATTTT
TRBD1	TRBV11-3	TRBJ2-7	few	14	CASSLTGVNYEQYF	TGTGCCAGCAGCTTAACAGGGGTCAATTACGAGCAGTACTTC
NA	TRBV19	TRBJ2-5	NA	12	CASNHQGETQYF	TGTGCCAGTAACCACCAAGGGGAGACCCAGTACTTC
NA	TRBV18	TRBJ2-5	few	14	CASSPLRGRETQYF	TGTGCCAGCTCACCACTTCGGGGAAGGGAGACCCAGTACTTC
NA	TRBV6-8	TRBJ2-7	NA	12	CASGPVPYEQYF	TGTGCCAGCGGGCCAGTCCCATACGAGCAGTACTTC
NA	TRBV19	TRBJ1-6	NA	13	CASSRQDAKPLHF	TGTGCCAGTAGTAGACAGGACGCCAAACCCCTCCACTTT
NA	TRBV19	TRBJ1-1	NA	15	CASSLTGTGNTEAFF	TGTGCCAGCAGCCTAACCGGGACGGGGAACACTGAAGCTTTCTTT
NA	TRBV9	TRBJ2-3	NA	12	CASSFQMDTQCF	TGTGCCAGCAGCTTTCAGATGGATACGCAGTGTTTT
TRBD1	TRBV9	TRBJ2-7	NA	15	CASSVGTVRSYEQYF	TGTGCCAGCAGCGTCGGGACAGTAAGGTCCTACGAGCAGTACTTC
TRBD1	TRBV23-1	TRBJ2-7	NA	16	CASSQRPGQGADEQYF	TGCGCCAGCAGTCAACGCCCGGGACAGGGAGCCGACGAGCAGTACTTC
NA	TRBV25-1	TRBJ1-1	few	13	CASSAVWNTEAFF	TGTGCCAGCAGCGCTGTCTGGAACACTGAAGCTTTCTTT
NA	TRBV6-8	TRBJ2-5	medium-sized	16	CASSYSSTEGGETQYF	TGTGCCAGCAGTTACTCGTCGACAGAGGGGGGGGAGACCCAGTACTTC
TRBD1	TRBV6-8	TRBJ2-6	NA	16	CASSVTGMAGANVLTF	TGTGCCAGCAGTGTGACAGGGATGGCTGGGGCCAACGTCCTGACTTTC
NA	TRBV28	TRBJ1-2	NA	14	CASREGGGTFGYTF	TGTGCCAGCAGGGAGGGTGGGGGTACTTTTGGCTACACCTTC
NA	TRBV7-6	TRBJ1-5	NA	15	CASSLGGGEYQPQHF	TGTGCTAGCAGTCTAGGAGGGGGAGAGTATCAGCCCCAGCATTTT
NA	TRBV8-2	TRBJ2-5	medium-sized	13	CASSRQGVETQYF	TGTGCCAGCAGCCGACAGGGAGTAGAGACCCAGTACTTC
NA	TRBV5-2	TRBJ1-4	NA	16	CASSLAWDSPNEKLFF	TGTGCCAGCAGCCTCGCGTGGGACAGTCCTAATGAAAAACTGTTTTTT
NA	TRBV11-3	TRBJ2-2	NA	18	CASSPRDRMIRGTGELFF	TGTGCCAGCAGCCCACGCGACAGGATGATTAGGGGCACCGGGGAGCTGTTTTTT
TRBD2	TRBV5-1	TRBJ2-5	few	17	CASSWSWSGGPGETQYF	TGCGCCAGCAGCTGGTCCTGGAGCGGGGGGCCCGGAGAGACCCAGTACTTC
NA	TRBV6-8	TRBJ1-2	NA	12	CASARANYGYTF	TGTGCCAGTGCAAGAGCTAACTATGGCTACACCTTC
NA	TRBV6-8	TRBJ1-4	few	14	CASIGGQSSEKLFF	TGTGCCAGCATTGGGGGGCAATCGTCAGAAAAACTGTTTTTT
TRBD1	TRBV11-3	TRBJ2-7	NA	14	CASIPGDRVYEQYF	TGTGCCAGCATCCCCGGCGACAGGGTTTACGAGCAGTACTTC
NA	TRBV19	TRBJ1-5	medium-sized	15	CASSSVTARNQPQHF	TGTGCCAGTAGTAGCGTAACGGCCCGCAATCAGCCCCAGCATTTT